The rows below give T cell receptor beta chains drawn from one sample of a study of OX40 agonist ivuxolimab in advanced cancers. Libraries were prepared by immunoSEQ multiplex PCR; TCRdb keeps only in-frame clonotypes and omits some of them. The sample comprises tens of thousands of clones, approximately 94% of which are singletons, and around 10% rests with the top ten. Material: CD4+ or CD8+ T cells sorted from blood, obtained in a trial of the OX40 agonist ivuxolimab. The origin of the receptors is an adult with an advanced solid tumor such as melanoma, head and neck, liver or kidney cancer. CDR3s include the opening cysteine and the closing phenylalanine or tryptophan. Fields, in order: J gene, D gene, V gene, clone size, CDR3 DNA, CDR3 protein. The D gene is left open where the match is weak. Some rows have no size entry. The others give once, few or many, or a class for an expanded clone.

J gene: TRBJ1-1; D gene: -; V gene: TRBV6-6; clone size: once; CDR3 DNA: TGTGCCAGCAGTTACCCCAACACTGAAGCTTTCTTT; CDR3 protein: CASSYPNTEAFF
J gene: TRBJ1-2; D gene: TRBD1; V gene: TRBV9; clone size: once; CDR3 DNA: TGTGCCAGCAGTCCCGAGGACAGGGAGACCCTTTCCTATGGCTACACCTTC; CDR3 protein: CASSPEDRETLSYGYTF
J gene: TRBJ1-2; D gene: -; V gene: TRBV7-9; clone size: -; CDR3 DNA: TGTGCCAGCAGCCCCCCTTGGCAGTCTTATGGCTACACCTTC; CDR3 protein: CASSPPWQSYGYTF
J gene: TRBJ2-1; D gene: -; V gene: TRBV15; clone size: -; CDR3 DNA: TGTGCCACCAGCAGAGAGCCAACAGGTGAGCAGTTCTTC; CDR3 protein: CATSREPTGEQFF
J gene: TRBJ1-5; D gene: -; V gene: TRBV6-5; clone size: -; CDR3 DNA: TGTGCCAGCAGTTACGGGTCCTATCAGCCCCAGCATTTT; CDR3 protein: CASSYGSYQPQHF
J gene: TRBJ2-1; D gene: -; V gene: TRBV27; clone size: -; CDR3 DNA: TGTGCCAGCAGGTTACTTGACGAGTCCTACAATGAGCAGTTCTTC; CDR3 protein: CASRLLDESYNEQFF
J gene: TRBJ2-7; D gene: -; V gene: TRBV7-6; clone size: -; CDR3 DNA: TGTGCCAGCAGCTTAAAGGATAGCTTCTACGAGCAGTACTTC; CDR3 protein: CASSLKDSFYEQYF
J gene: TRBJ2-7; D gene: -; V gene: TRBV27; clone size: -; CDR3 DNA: TGTGCCAGCAGTTTATCCCCAGACATCGTCTCCTACGAGCAGTACTTC; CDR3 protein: CASSLSPDIVSYEQYF
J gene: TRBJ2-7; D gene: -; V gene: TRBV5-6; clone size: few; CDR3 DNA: TGTGCCAGCAGCTTCGGGCCTATAAACTCCTACGAGCAGTACTTC; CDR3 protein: CASSFGPINSYEQYF
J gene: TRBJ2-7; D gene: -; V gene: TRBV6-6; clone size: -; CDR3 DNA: TGTGCCAGCAGTTACAGCCTCTACGAGCAGTACTTC; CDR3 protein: CASSYSLYEQYF
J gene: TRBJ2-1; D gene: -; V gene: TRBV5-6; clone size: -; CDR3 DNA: TGTGCCAGCAGCGGGAGGAACGCCTTATACAATGAGCAGTTCTTC; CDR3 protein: CASSGRNALYNEQFF
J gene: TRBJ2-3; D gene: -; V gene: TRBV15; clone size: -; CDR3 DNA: TGTGCCACCAAGAAAAGGGCTAGCTTAACAGATACGCAGTATTTT; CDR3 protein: CATKKRASLTDTQYF
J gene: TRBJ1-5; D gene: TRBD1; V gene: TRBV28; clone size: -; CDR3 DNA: TGTGCCAGCAGTTTAGACAGGGGTTATAGCAATCAGCCCCAGCATTTT; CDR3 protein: CASSLDRGYSNQPQHF
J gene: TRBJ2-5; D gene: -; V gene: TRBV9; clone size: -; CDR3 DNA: TGTGCCAGCAGCGCCACGATGGGGACCACACAAGAGACCCAGTACTTC; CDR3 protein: CASSATMGTTQETQYF
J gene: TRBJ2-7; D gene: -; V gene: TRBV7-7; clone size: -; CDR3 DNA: TGTGCCAGCAGCCCCTCCGAGCAGTACTTC; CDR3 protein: CASSPSEQYF
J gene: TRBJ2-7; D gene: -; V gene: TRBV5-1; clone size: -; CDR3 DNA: TGCGCCAGCAGCCTGGGACAAAAAGCCTACGAGCAGTACTTC; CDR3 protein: CASSLGQKAYEQYF
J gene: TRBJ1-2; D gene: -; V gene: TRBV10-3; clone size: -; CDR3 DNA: TGTGCCATCAGTGAGAGCCACAGAAGCTATGGCTACACCTTC; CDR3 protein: CAISESHRSYGYTF
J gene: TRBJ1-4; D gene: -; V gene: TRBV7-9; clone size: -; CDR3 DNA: TGTGCCAGCAGCTCGGGAGAAAATGAAAAACTGTTTTTT; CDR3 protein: CASSSGENEKLFF
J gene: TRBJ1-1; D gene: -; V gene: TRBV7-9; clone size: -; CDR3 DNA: TGTGCCAGCAGCTCACGCGGGACGGCCCAGAACACTGAAGCTTTCTTT; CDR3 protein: CASSSRGTAQNTEAFF
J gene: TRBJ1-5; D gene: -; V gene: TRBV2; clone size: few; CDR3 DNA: TGTGCCAGCAGTGATGAGGGTCTAAATCAGCCCCAGCATTTT; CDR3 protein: CASSDEGLNQPQHF
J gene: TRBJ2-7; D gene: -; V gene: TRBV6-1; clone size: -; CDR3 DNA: TGTGCCAGCAGTCCCCGCCGATTCTACGAGCAGTACTTC; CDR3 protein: CASSPRRFYEQYF
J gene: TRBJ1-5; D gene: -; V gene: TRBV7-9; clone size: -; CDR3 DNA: TGTGCCAGCAGCTTAAATAGCAATCAGCCCCAGCATTTT; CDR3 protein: CASSLNSNQPQHF
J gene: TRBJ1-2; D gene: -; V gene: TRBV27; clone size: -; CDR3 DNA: TGTGCCAGCAGCCCAGGGATCACATATGGCTACACCTTC; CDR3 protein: CASSPGITYGYTF